This T cell receptor (beta chain) was sequenced in a study of T cells in Graves' hyperthyroidism and ophthalmopathy. Study-wide findings and caveats: Researchers report that a 13 V-J model separated ophthalmopathy from stable hyperthyroidism.

Enrolled ophthalmopathy patients presented with a Clinical Activity Score of at least 3, a NOSPECS grade of at least 4, and disease duration under 3 months. RNA transcripts were the template for amplifying TCR beta CDR3 regions. HTBI primers were used for first-round RT-PCR of the TCR CDR3. Using its own MiXCR run on the multiplex PCR reads, TCRdb lists one record per CDR3 protein. The repertoire has about 270,000 distinct CDR3 sequences, 20% to 25% of them found once; the top ten carry around two thirds. As concerns this clonotype: The antigen remains unidentified.

CDR1 is SGHTA, CDR2 FQGTGA, per germline. The ends lost 0 bases at V and 7 bases at J; junction bases unmatched: 3. CDR3 size: 14 residues. Sequences were obtained from blood. The chain couples TRBV7-3 to TRBJ2-1; 7 positions match TRBD1. The origin of this receptor is a man aged 25-45 years with Graves' ophthalmopathy. The chain's CDR3 is CASSLTGGLNEQFF. Here the CDR3 DNA reads TGTGCCAGCAGCTTAACAGGGGGCTTGAATGAGCAGTTCTTC.